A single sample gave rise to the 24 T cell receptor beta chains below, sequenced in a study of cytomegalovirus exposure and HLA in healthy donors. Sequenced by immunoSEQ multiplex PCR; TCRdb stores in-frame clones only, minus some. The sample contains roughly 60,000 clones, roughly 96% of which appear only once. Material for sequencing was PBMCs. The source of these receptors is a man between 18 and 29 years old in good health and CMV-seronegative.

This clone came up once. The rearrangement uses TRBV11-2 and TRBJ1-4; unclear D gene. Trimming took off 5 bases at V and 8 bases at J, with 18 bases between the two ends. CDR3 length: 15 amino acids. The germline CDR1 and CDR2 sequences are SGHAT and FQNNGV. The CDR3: CASSPAGIKGEKLFF. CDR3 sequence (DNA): TGTGCCAGCAGCCCGGCGGGGATAAAAGGGGAAAAACTGTTTTTT.

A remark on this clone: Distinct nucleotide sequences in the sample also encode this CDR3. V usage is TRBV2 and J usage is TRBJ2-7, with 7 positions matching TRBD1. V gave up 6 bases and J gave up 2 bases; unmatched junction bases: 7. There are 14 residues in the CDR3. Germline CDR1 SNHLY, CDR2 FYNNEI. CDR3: CASSPGQRPYEQYF. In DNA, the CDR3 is TGTGCCAGCAGCCCGGGACAGAGACCCTACGAGCAGTACTTC.

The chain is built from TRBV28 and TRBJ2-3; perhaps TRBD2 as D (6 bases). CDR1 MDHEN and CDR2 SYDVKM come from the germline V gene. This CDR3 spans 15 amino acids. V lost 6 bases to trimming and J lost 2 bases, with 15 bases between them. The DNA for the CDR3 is TGTGCCAGCAGCGTAGCGGAATTATTCACAGATACGCAGTATTTT. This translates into CASSVAELFTDTQYF.

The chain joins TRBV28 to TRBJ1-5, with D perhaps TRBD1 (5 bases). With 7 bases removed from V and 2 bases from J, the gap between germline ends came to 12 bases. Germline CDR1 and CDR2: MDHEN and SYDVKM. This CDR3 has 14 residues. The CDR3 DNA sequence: TGTGCCAGCAAAATCCAGGGCCGCAATCAGCCCCAGCATTTT. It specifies CASKIQGRNQPQHF. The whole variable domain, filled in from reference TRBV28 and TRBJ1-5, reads DVKVTQSSRYLVKRTGEKVFLECVQDMDHENMFWYRQDPGLGLRLIYFSYDVKMKEKGDIPEGYSVSREKKERFSLILESASTNQTSMYLCASKIQGRNQPQHFGDGTRLSIL.

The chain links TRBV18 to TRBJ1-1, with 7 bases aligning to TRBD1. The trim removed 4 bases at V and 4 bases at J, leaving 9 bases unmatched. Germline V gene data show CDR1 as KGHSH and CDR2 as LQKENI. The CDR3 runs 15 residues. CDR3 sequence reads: CASSHNTGEVTEAFF. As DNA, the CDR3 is TGTGCCAGCTCACACAATACAGGGGAGGTCACTGAAGCTTTCTTT.

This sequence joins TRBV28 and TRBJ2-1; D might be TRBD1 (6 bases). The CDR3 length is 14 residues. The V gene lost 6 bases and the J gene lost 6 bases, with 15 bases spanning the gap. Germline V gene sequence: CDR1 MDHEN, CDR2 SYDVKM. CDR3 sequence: CASREGVKSNEQFF. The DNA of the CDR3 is TGTGCCAGCAGAGAGGGGGTGAAGTCCAATGAGCAGTTCTTC.

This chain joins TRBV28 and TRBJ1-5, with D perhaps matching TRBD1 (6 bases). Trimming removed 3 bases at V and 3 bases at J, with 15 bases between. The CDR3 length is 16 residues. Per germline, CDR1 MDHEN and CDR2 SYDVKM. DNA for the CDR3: TGTGCCAGCAGTTTCCCCTCCGGGACATTCAATCAGCCCCAGCATTTT. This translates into CASSFPSGTFNQPQHF.

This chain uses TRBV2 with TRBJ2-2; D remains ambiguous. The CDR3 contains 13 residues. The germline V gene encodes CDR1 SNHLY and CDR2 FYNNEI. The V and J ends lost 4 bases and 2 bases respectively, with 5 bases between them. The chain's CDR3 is CASSGLNTGELFF. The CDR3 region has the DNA TGTGCCAGCAGTGGGCTCAACACCGGGGAGCTGTTTTTT. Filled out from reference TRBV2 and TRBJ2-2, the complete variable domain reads EPEVTQTPSHQVTQMGQEVILRCVPISNHLYFYWYRQILGQKVEFLVSFYNNEISEKSEIFDDQFSVERPDGSNFTLKIRSTKLEDSAMYFCASSGLNTGELFFGEGSRLTVL.

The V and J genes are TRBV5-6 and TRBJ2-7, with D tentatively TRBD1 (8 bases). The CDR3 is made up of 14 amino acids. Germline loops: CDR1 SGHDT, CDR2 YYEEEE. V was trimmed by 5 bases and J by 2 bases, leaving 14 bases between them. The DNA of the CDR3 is TGTGCCAGCAGTACTACAGGGGGGGCCTACGAGCAGTACTTC. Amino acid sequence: CASSTTGGAYEQYF.

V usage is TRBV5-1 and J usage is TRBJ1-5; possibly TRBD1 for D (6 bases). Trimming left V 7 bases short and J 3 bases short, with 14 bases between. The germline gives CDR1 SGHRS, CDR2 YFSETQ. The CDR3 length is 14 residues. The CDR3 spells CASSTGSLNQPQHF. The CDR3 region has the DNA TGCGCCAGCTCAACAGGGTCCCTCAATCAGCCCCAGCATTTT.

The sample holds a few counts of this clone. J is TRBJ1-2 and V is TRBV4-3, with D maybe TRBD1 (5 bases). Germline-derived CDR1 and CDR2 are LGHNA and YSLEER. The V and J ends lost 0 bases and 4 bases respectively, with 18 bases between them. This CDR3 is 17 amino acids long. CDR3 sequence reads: CASSQEGGISGVYGYTF. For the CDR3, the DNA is TGCGCCAGCAGCCAAGAGGGGGGTATTTCGGGGGTCTATGGCTACACCTTC.

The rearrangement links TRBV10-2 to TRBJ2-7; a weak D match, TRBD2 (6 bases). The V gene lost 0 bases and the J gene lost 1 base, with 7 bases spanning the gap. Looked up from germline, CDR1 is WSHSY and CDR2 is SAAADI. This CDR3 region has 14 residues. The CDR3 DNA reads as TGCGCCAGCAGTGAGTCGGGGACTTCCTACGAGCAGTACTTC. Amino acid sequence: CASSESGTSYEQYF.

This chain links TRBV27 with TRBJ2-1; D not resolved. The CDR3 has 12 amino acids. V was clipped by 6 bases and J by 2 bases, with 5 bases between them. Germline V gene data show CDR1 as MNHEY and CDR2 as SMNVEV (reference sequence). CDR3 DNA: TGTGCCAGCAGCTACCCCTACAATGAGCAGTTCTTC. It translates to CASSYPYNEQFF.

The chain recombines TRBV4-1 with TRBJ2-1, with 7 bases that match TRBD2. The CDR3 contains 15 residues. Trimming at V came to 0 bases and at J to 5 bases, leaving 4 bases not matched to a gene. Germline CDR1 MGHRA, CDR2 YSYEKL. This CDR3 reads CASSQEGREHNEQFF. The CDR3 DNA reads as TGCGCCAGCAGCCAAGAAGGGCGGGAGCACAATGAGCAGTTCTTC.

The CDR3, as DNA: TGTGCCAGCAGTTTTTCCGGGACATCTGGAAACACCATATATTTT. It is translated as CASSFSGTSGNTIYF. The V and J genes are TRBV27 and TRBJ1-3, with D perhaps TRBD1 (6 bases). CDR3 length equals 15 residues. Germline CDR1 reads MNHEY; CDR2 reads SMNVEV (reference sequence). Between the trimmed V and J ends, which lost 3 bases and 1 base, there was a span of 10 bases.

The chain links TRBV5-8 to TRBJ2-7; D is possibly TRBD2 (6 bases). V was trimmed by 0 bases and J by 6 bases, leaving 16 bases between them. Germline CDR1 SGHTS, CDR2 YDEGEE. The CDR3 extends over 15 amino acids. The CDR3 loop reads CASSLGTQLAGEQYF. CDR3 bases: TGTGCCAGCAGCTTGGGGACACAACTAGCTGGCGAGCAGTACTTC. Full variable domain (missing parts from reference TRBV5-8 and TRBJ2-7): EAGVTQSPTHLIKTRGQQATLRCSPISGHTSVYWYQQALGLGLQFLLWYDEGEERNRGNFPPRFSGRQFPNYSSELNVNALELEDSALYLCASSLGTQLAGEQYFGPGTRLTVT.

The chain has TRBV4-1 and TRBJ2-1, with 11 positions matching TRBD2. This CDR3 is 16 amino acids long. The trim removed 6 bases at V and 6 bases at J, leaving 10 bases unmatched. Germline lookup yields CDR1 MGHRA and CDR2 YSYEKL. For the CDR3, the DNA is TGCGCCAGCAGACACATAGCGGGAGGGGGCCCCAATGAGCAGTTCTTC. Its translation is CASRHIAGGGPNEQFF.

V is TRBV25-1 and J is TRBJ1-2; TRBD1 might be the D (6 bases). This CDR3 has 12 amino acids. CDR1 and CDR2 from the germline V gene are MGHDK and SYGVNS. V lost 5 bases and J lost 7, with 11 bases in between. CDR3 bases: TGTGCCAGCAGTAAAACAGGGCGTGGCTACACCTTC. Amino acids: CASSKTGRGYTF.

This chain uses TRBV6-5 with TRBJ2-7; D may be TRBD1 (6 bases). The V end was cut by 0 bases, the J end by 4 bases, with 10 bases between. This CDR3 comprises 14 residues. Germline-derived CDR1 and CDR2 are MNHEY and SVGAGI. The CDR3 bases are TGTGCCAGCAGTTACTCGAGCAGGGGATACGAGCAGTACTTC. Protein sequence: CASSYSSRGYEQYF.

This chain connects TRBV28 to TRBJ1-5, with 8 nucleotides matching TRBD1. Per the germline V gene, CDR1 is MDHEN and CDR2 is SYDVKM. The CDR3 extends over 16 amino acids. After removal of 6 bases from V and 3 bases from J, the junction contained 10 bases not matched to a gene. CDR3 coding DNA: TGTGCCAGCAGCCCCTCAGGACAGGGTCCCAATCAGCCCCAGCATTTT. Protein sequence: CASSPSGQGPNQPQHF. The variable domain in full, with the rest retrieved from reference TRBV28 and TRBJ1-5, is DVKVTQSSRYLVKRTGEKVFLECVQDMDHENMFWYRQDPGLGLRLIYFSYDVKMKEKGDIPEGYSVSREKKERFSLILESASTNQTSMYLCASSPSGQGPNQPQHFGDGTRLSIL.

The CDR3 region is CASSQDRPRLAGMETQYF. DNA of the CDR3: TGCGCCAGCAGCCAAGATCGACCCCGACTAGCGGGAATGGAGACCCAGTACTTC. The chain employs TRBV4-1 and TRBJ2-5; TRBD2 matches at 11 bases. CDR1 is MGHRA, CDR2 YSYEKL, per germline. CDR3 length equals 18 residues. Germline trimming cut 0 bases from V and 5 bases from J; bases unmatched to any gene: 11.

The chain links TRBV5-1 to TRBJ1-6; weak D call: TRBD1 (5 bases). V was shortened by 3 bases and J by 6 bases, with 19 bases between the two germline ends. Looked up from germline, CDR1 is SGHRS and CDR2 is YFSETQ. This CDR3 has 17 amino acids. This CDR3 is CASSYGPPGLFNSPLHF. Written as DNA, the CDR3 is TGCGCCAGCAGCTATGGGCCTCCGGGACTGTTTAATTCACCCCTCCACTTT.

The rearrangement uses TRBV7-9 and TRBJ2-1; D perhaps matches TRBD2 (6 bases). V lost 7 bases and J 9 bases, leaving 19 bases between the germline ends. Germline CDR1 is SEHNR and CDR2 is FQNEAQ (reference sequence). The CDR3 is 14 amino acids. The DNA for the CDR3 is TGTGCCAGCACGACGGAGGGAGTGGTTGGTGAGCAGTTCTTC. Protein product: CASTTEGVVGEQFF.

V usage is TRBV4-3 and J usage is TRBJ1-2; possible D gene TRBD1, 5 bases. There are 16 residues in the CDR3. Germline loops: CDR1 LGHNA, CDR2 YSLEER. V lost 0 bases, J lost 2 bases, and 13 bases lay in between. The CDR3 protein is CASSQDRQIPNYGYTF. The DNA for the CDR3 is TGCGCCAGCAGCCAAGACCGACAGATCCCGAACTATGGCTACACCTTC.